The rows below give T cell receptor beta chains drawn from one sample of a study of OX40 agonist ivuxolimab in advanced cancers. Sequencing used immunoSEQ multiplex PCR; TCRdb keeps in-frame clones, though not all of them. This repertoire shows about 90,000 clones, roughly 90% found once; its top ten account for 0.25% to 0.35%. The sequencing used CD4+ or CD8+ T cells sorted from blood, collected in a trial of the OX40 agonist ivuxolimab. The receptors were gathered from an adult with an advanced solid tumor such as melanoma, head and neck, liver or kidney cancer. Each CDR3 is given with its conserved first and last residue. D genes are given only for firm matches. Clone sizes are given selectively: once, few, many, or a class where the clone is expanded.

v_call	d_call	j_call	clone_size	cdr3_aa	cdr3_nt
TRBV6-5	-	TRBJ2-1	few	CASSLYNEQFF	TGTGCCAGCAGCCTCTACAATGAGCAGTTCTTC
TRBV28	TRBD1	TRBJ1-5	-	CASRSGTGSAVQPQHF	TGTGCCAGCAGATCGGGGACAGGGAGTGCGGTTCAGCCCCAGCATTTT
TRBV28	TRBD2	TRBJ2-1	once	CASSLLAGHSYNEQFF	TGTGCCAGCAGTTTACTAGCGGGACACTCCTACAATGAGCAGTTCTTC
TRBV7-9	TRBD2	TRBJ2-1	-	CASSLALLAAYNEQFF	TGTGCCAGCAGCTTAGCGTTACTAGCGGCCTACAATGAGCAGTTCTTC
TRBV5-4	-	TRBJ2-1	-	CASSLASRINNEQFF	TGTGCCAGCAGCTTGGCGTCAAGGATAAACAATGAGCAGTTCTTC
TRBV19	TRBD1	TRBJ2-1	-	CASSIATGAYNEQFF	TGTGCCAGTAGTATAGCGACAGGGGCATACAATGAGCAGTTCTTC
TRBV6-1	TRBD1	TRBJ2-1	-	CASGGTGGFNEQFF	TGTGCCAGCGGGGGGACAGGGGGCTTTAATGAGCAGTTCTTC
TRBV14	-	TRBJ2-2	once	CASSQGLTGYQNTGELFF	TGTGCCAGCAGCCAAGGGTTGACAGGATACCAGAACACCGGGGAGCTGTTTTTT
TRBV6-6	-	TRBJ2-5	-	CASRKGGQETQYF	TGTGCCAGCAGAAAGGGGGGACAAGAGACCCAGTACTTC
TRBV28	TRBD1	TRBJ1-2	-	CASSLWDREGYTF	TGTGCCAGCAGTTTATGGGACAGGGAAGGCTACACCTTC
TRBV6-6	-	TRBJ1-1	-	CASNQGNTEAFF	TGTGCCAGCAATCAAGGGAACACTGAAGCTTTCTTT
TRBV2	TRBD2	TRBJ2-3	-	CASSQVAGGSTDTQYF	TGTGCCAGCAGCCAGGTAGCGGGAGGAAGCACAGATACGCAGTATTTT
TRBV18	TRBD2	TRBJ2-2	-	CASSRLAPNTGELFF	TGTGCCAGCTCACGACTAGCGCCGAACACCGGGGAGCTGTTTTTT
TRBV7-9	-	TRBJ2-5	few	CASSLAYVETQYF	TGTGCCAGCAGCTTAGCGTATGTAGAGACCCAGTACTTC
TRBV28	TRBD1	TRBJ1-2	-	CASSAGQGRYGYTF	TGTGCCAGCAGTGCGGGACAGGGGCGCTATGGCTACACCTTC
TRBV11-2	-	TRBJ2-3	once	CASSLGAATVTDTQYF	TGTGCCAGCAGCTTGGGGGCCGCGACAGTCACAGATACGCAGTATTTT
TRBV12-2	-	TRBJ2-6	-	CASRLAPGGSGANVLTF	TGTGCAAGTCGCTTAGCCCCTGGGGGCTCTGGGGCCAACGTCCTGACTTTC
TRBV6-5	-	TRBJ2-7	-	CASKKSSYEQYF	TGTGCCAGCAAGAAGAGCTCCTACGAGCAGTACTTC
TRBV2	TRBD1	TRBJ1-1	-	CASRTGIPGTEAFF	TGTGCCAGCAGGACAGGGATACCGGGCACTGAAGCTTTCTTT
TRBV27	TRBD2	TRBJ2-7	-	CASSLLVSGVSYEQYF	TGTGCCAGCAGTTTATTGGTTAGCGGGGTTTCCTACGAGCAGTACTTC
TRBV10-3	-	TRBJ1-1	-	CAISPREGTEAFF	TGTGCCATCAGCCCGAGGGAGGGCACTGAAGCTTTCTTT
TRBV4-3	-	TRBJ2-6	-	CASSQDSPGISGANVLTF	TGCGCCAGCAGCCAAGATTCTCCAGGAATCTCTGGGGCCAACGTCCTGACTTTC
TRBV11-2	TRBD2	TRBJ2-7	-	CASSLAAGASGSIYEQYF	TGTGCCAGCAGCTTAGCGGCAGGGGCTAGCGGGAGTATATACGAGCAGTACTTC
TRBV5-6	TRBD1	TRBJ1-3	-	CASSWDRVGNTIYF	TGTGCCAGCAGCTGGGACAGGGTTGGAAACACCATATATTTT
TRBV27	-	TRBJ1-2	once	CASSPISRHNYGYTF	TGTGCCAGCAGCCCAATCAGTAGGCATAACTATGGCTACACCTTC
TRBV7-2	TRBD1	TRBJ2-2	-	CASSPDRVKTGELFF	TGTGCCAGCAGCCCAGACAGGGTAAAGACCGGGGAGCTGTTTTTT
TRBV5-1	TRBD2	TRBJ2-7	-	CASSLGTSGLPYEQYF	TGCGCCAGCAGCTTGGGGACTAGCGGTCTTCCCTACGAGCAGTACTTC
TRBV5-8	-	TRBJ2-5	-	CASRRYGGHQETQYF	TGTGCCAGCAGGCGCTACGGAGGGCACCAAGAGACCCAGTACTTC
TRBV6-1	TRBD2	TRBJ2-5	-	CASSERIAGGRKETQYF	TGTGCCAGCAGCGAACGGATAGCGGGAGGCCGAAAAGAGACCCAGTACTTC
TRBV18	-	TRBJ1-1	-	CASSPPVLMNTEAFF	TGTGCCAGCTCACCACCAGTTTTGATGAACACTGAAGCTTTCTTT
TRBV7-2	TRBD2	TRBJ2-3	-	CASSLSGRVSTDTQYF	TGTGCCAGCAGCTTGAGCGGGAGGGTTAGCACAGATACGCAGTATTTT
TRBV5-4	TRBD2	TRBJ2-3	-	CASSRTSGTQDTQYF	TGTGCCAGCAGCCGGACTAGCGGCACACAAGATACGCAGTATTTT
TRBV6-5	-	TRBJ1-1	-	CASNERVNTEAFF	TGTGCCAGCAACGAAAGAGTGAACACTGAAGCTTTCTTT
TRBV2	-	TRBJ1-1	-	CASRREVLMNEAFF	TGTGCCAGCAGGAGGGAGGTGCTAATGAACGAAGCTTTCTTT
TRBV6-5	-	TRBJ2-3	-	CASSYGLSRGDTQYF	TGTGCCAGCAGTTACGGACTCTCAAGGGGAGATACGCAGTATTTT
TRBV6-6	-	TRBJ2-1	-	CASSYYSWDSEQFF	TGTGCCAGCAGTTACTACTCATGGGACTCCGAGCAGTTCTTC
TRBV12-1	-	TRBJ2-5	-	CASSFWTGGRAQETQYF	TGTGCCAGCAGCTTTTGGACAGGAGGACGCGCCCAAGAGACCCAGTACTTC
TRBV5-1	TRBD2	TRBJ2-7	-	CASSPGLAGDEQYF	TGCGCCAGCAGCCCGGGACTAGCGGGAGACGAGCAGTACTTC
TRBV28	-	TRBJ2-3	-	CASSRGGFTDTQYF	TGTGCCAGCAGCCGAGGTGGCTTCACAGATACGCAGTATTTT
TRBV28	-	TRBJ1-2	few	CASSLSVYYGYTF	TGTGCCAGCAGTCTCTCCGTGTACTATGGCTACACCTTC
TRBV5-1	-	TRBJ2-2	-	CASSFVLLRRNTGELFF	TGCGCCAGCAGCTTCGTCCTGTTACGACGGAACACCGGGGAGCTGTTTTTT
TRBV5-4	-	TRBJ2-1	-	CASSRGTVYNEQFF	TGTGCCAGCAGCCGCGGGACCGTCTACAATGAGCAGTTCTTC
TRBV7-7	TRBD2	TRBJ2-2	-	CASSPRTSASTGELFF	TGTGCCAGCAGCCCACGGACTAGCGCGAGCACCGGGGAGCTGTTTTTT
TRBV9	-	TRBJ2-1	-	CASSVVSGSYNEQFF	TGTGCCAGCAGCGTAGTCAGTGGCTCCTACAATGAGCAGTTCTTC
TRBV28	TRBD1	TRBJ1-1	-	CASSAPGQVLMNTEAFF	TGTGCCAGCAGTGCTCCGGGACAGGTCCTCATGAACACTGAAGCTTTCTTT
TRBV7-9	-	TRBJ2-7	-	CASSLEVPLFEQYF	TGTGCCAGCAGCTTAGAAGTCCCACTTTTCGAGCAGTACTTC
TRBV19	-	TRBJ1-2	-	CASSGRASNYGYTF	TGTGCCAGTAGTGGCAGGGCAAGTAACTATGGCTACACCTTC
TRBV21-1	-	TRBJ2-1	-	CASSKGGGGGYNEQFF	TGTGCCAGCAGCAAAGGAGGGGGAGGTGGCTACAATGAGCAGTTCTTC
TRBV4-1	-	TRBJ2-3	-	CASSQGISSVDTQYF	TGCGCCAGCAGCCAAGGAATTAGCAGCGTAGATACGCAGTATTTT
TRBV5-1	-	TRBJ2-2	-	CASSFGQHTGELFF	TGCGCCAGCAGCTTCGGACAGCACACCGGGGAGCTGTTTTTT
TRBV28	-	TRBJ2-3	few	CAAGRPTDTQYF	TGTGCCGCCGGGAGACCCACAGATACGCAGTATTTT
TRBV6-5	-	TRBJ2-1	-	CASSYSAGRNEQFF	TGTGCCAGCAGTTACTCTGCGGGACGCAATGAGCAGTTCTTC